The 15 T cell receptor beta chains below come from one sample, sequenced in a study of T cell responses to AZD1222 COVID-19 vaccine. The protocol was immunoSEQ multiplex PCR, while the TCRdb copy is restricted to in-frame clones and leaves out a portion. The sample lists 100,000 to 150,000 clones; about 87% were seen once. The sample in question was peripheral blood, obtained on day 0 of AZD1222 vaccination. All receptors derive from an adult in good health.

The chain employs TRBV11-2 and TRBJ1-1; 7 bases are shared with TRBD1. Germline assignment: CDR1 SGHAT and CDR2 FQNNGV. CDR3 length: 14 residues. Germline trimming cut 5 bases from V and 6 bases from J; bases unmatched to any gene: 9. Here the CDR3 DNA reads TGTGCCAGCAGCATAAGACAGGGATCACCTGAAGCTTTCTTT. As protein: CASSIRQGSPEAFF.

V gene TRBV27 combines with J gene TRBJ1-6, with TRBD1 matching over 8 bases. The CDR3 covers 14 residues. Trimming at V came to 5 bases and at J to 8 bases, leaving 5 bases not matched to a gene. In germline, CDR1 is MNHEY, CDR2 SMNVEV (reference sequence). CDR3 protein: CASSLDRADSPLHF. The CDR3 DNA reads TGTGCCAGCAGTCTGGACAGGGCCGATTCACCCCTCCACTTT.

The chain joins TRBV30 to TRBJ1-3, with D uncertain. The length of the CDR3 is 11 residues. The germline V gene has CDR1 GTSNPN and CDR2 SVGIG (reference sequence). Trimming left V 7 bases short and J 2 bases short, with 6 bases between. The CDR3 sequence: CASEAGNTIYF. The DNA for the CDR3 is TGTGCCTCGGAGGCTGGAAACACCATATATTTT.

This clone was picked up one time. The chain couples TRBV15 to TRBJ1-1; no clear D. The CDR3 is made up of 14 amino acids. In germline, CDR1 is LNHNV, CDR2 YYDKDF (reference sequence). Trimming removed 3 bases from V and 0 bases from J, with 8 bases in between. The CDR3 reads CATSSRRMNTEAFF. DNA of the CDR3: TGTGCCACCAGCAGTCGACGGATGAACACTGAAGCTTTCTTT.

The chain recombines TRBV12-5 with TRBJ1-4; 7 positions agree with TRBD1. V was clipped by 6 bases and J by 2 bases; unmatched bases: 6. This CDR3 has 15 residues. Germline V lookup: CDR1 LGHNT, CDR2 FRNRAP. CDR3 residues: CASGQPQGTNEKLFF. The DNA of the CDR3 is TGTGCTAGTGGCCAACCACAGGGGACTAATGAAAAACTGTTTTTT.

The chain joins TRBV18 to TRBJ1-4; 11 nucleotides agree with TRBD1. Germline assignment: CDR1 KGHSH and CDR2 LQKENI. The CDR3 has 14 residues. Losses at the gene ends were 3 bases for V and 7 bases for J; bases not matched to a gene: 1. CDR3 sequence reads: CASSPDRGREKLFF. DNA of the CDR3: TGTGCCAGCTCACCGGACAGGGGGCGTGAAAAACTGTTTTTT.

The chain has TRBV28 and TRBJ1-4; D may be TRBD1 (5 bases). Looked up from germline, CDR1 is MDHEN and CDR2 is SYDVKM. With 5 bases removed from V and 7 bases from J, the gap between germline ends came to 11 bases. The CDR3 contains 13 residues. CDR3 region: CASSGPGPEKLFF. In DNA form, the CDR3 reads TGTGCCAGCAGTGGACCGGGACCTGAAAAACTGTTTTTT.

This chain links TRBV6-5 with TRBJ1-1; D might be TRBD1 (6 bases). Looked up from germline, CDR1 is MNHEY and CDR2 is SVGAGI. V shed 6 bases and J shed 3 bases, with 14 bases lying between them. This CDR3 spans 14 amino acids. In DNA, the CDR3 is TGTGCCAGCAGCGTAACAGGGCTAGACACTGAAGCTTTCTTT. It encodes CASSVTGLDTEAFF.

V usage is TRBV6-5 and J usage is TRBJ1-2; 11 bases align to TRBD1. V gave up 6 bases and J gave up 11 bases; unmatched junction bases: 8. The germline gives CDR1 MNHEY, CDR2 SVGAGI. CDR3 length: 13 residues. The CDR3 reads CASSRGQGARYTF. For the CDR3, the DNA is TGTGCCAGCAGCCGAGGACAGGGGGCGCGGTACACCTTC.

This sequence joins TRBV6-1 and TRBJ1-2; no reliable D call. The CDR3 spans 13 residues. Per the germline V gene, CDR1 is MNHNS and CDR2 is SASEGT. Trimming removed 2 bases at V and 1 base at J, with 5 bases between. CDR3 loop: CASSEKDNYGYTF. CDR3 coding DNA: TGTGCCAGCAGTGAAAAGGATAACTATGGCTACACCTTC.

This chain connects TRBV27 to TRBJ1-5; 8 bases match TRBD1. Trimming cost V 1 base and J 0 bases; bases outside gene matches: 11. The CDR3 length is 19 residues. Per germline, CDR1 MNHEY and CDR2 SMNVEV (reference sequence). The CDR3 DNA follows: TGTGCCAGCAGTTTATTTGGGATACAGGGGGGTTATAGCAATCAGCCCCAGCATTTT. Its translation is CASSLFGIQGGYSNQPQHF.

The chain combines TRBV5-1 with TRBJ1-2; D gene unclear. The germline CDR1 and CDR2 sequences are SGHRS and YFSETQ. Trimming took off 0 bases at V and 1 base at J, with 7 bases between the two ends. This CDR3 has 14 residues. CDR3 loop: CASSLAPLNYGYTF. CDR3 sequence (DNA): TGCGCCAGCAGCTTGGCACCTCTTAACTATGGCTACACCTTC.

The chain recombines TRBV5-6 with TRBJ1-6, with D hard to call. The V end was cut by 1 base, the J end by 13 bases, with 9 bases between. In germline, CDR1 is SGHDT, CDR2 YYEEEE. The CDR3 loop spans 12 amino acids. CDR3 in DNA: TGTGCCAGCAGCTTGACAGTTGGTCCCCTCCACTTT. Amino acids: CASSLTVGPLHF. Variable domain in full (rest from reference TRBV5-6 and TRBJ1-6): DAGVTQSPTHLIKTRGQQVTLRCSPKSGHDTVSWYQQALGQGPQFIFQYYEEEERQRGNFPDRFSGHQFPNYSSELNVNALLLGDSALYLCASSLTVGPLHFGNGTRLTVT.

V gene TRBV6-5 combines with J gene TRBJ2-1; 9 bases line up with TRBD1. J was trimmed by 4 bases and V by 4 bases; bases with no gene match: 2. CDR1 is MNHEY, CDR2 SVGAGI, per germline. The CDR3 covers 14 residues. The CDR3 spells CASSSGTGYNEQFF. Written as DNA, the CDR3 is TGTGCCAGCAGTTCCGGGACAGGGTACAATGAGCAGTTCTTC.

There are a few counts of this clone. The chain has TRBV12-3 or TRBV12-4 and TRBJ2-7; a weak D match, TRBD1 (6 bases). The CDR3 contains 13 residues. V lost 5 bases, J lost 3 bases, and 11 bases lay in between. CDR3 protein: CASSTGQSYEQYF. The CDR3 coding sequence is TGTGCCAGCAGTACAGGACAGAGCTACGAGCAGTACTTC.